The 28 T cell receptor beta chains given below trace back to one sample, sequenced in a study of CD8 T cells in Susac syndrome. RNA totalling roughly 0.5 to 1 ug underwent reverse transcription with random hexamers. TCRdb re-called the immunoSEQ multiplex PCR reads with MiXCR, one entry per CDR3 protein. The sample has about 440,000 distinct CDR3 sequences; 85% are singletons. The specimen sequenced was CD8+ T cells from PBMCs. The receptor source for this set is a human donor with multiple sclerosis.

The CDR3 DNA is TGCAGTGCTAGGGATCCCACCAGGGAAACTATCTCTTACAATGAGCAGTTCTTC. It yields the protein CSARDPTRETISYNEQFF. The chain employs TRBV20-1 and TRBJ2-1, with a weak D call TRBD1 (5 bases). V was shortened by 3 bases and J by 4 bases, with 25 bases between the two germline ends. CDR1 is DFQATT, CDR2 SNEGSKA, per germline (reference sequence). There are 18 residues in the CDR3.

The V call is TRBV5-1, the J call TRBJ2-2, with 10 bases matching TRBD1. Germline V gives CDR1 SGHRS, CDR2 YFSETQ. V was clipped by 0 bases and J by 6 bases; unmatched bases: 8. The CDR3 totals 17 residues. CDR3 DNA: TGCGCCAGCAGCTTGGCCCCCGGGACAGGGGCCCCCGGGGAGCTGTTTTTT. It codes for CASSLAPGTGAPGELFF.

The chain employs TRBV2 and TRBJ2-1, with TRBD2 matching 8 bases. The CDR3 runs to 17 residues. The V and J ends lost 3 bases and 0 bases, in that order; junction bases with no gene match: 7. The germline V gene has CDR1 SNHLY and CDR2 FYNNEI. The DNA of the CDR3 is TGTGCCAGCAGTGATAGCCTAGCGGGCTTCTCCTACAATGAGCAGTTCTTC. It translates to CASSDSLAGFSYNEQFF.

This chain uses TRBV10-3 with TRBJ2-5; perhaps TRBD1 as D (6 bases). The germline V gene encodes CDR1 ENHRY and CDR2 SYGVKD. The CDR3 is made up of 15 amino acids. V was pared by 6 bases and J by 7 bases, with 21 bases between. CDR3 bases: TGTGCCATCAGCGAACCGGGACATTGGAACGGGACCCAGTACTTC. This encodes CAISEPGHWNGTQYF.

This chain connects TRBV10-3 to TRBJ2-7; 12 positions match TRBD1. Per germline, CDR1 ENHRY and CDR2 SYGVKD. This CDR3 is built from 16 residues. The V segment lost 2 bases and the J segment 3 bases; nucleotides outside the gene matches: 5. The CDR3 coding sequence is TGTGCCATCAGTGAGGGGGGACAGGGGGCGAGCTACGAGCAGTACTTC. It encodes CAISEGGQGASYEQYF.

The CDR3 DNA reads TGTGCCAGTAGTATCGCCTACGCATTCGGGTCACCCTCTGGGGCCAACGTCCTGACTTTC. It specifies CASSIAYAFGSPSGANVLTF. The rearrangement links TRBV19 to TRBJ2-6; D gene ambiguous. The CDR3 runs 20 residues. The V gene's germline CDR1 is LNHDA and CDR2 SQIVND (reference sequence). V was trimmed by 3 bases and J by 0 bases, leaving 21 bases between them.

This chain links TRBV27 with TRBJ2-7; D not resolved. The CDR3 is 18 residues long. Looked up from germline, CDR1 is MNHEY and CDR2 is SMNVEV (reference sequence). Trimming removed 2 bases at V and 2 bases at J, with 22 bases between. Here the CDR3 DNA reads TGTGCCAGCAGTTTAATATCCGAGATCATGAGTGGTACCTACGAGCAGTACTTC. Its translation: CASSLISEIMSGTYEQYF.

This sequence joins TRBV5-5 and TRBJ1-4; TRBD1 matches 7 bases. This CDR3 spans 14 amino acids. Germline CDR1 SGHKS, CDR2 YYEKEE (reference sequence). Unmatched junction bases numbered 8, after V lost 5 bases and J lost 7 bases. CDR3 nucleotides: TGTGCCAGCAGTTTTCCAGGGGGATTTGAAAAACTGTTTTTT. Translated, it gives CASSFPGGFEKLFF. Based on the CDR3 plus reference TRBV5-5 and TRBJ1-4, the full variable domain is DAGVTQSPTHLIKTRGQQVTLRCSPISGHKSVSWYQQVLGQGPQFIFQYYEKEERGRGNFPDRFSARQFPNYSSELNVNALLLGDSALYLCASSFPGGFEKLFFGSGTQLSVL.

V usage is TRBV10-2 and J usage is TRBJ2-7; 8 bases map to TRBD2. V lost 6 bases, J lost 2 bases, and 9 bases stayed unmatched. CDR1 WSHSY and CDR2 SAAADI come from the germline V gene. The CDR3 is 15 amino acids. The CDR3 nucleotides read TGCGCCAGCAGCCCGTGGAAGCGGGGGACCTACGAGCAGTACTTC. Its protein is CASSPWKRGTYEQYF.

The count of this clonotype is one. The gene calls are TRBV27 and TRBJ2-1; the match to TRBD2 covers 8 bases. This CDR3 spans 15 amino acids. Per the germline V gene, CDR1 is MNHEY and CDR2 is SMNVEV (reference sequence). Trimming at V came to 10 bases and at J to 0 bases, leaving 8 bases not matched to a gene. CDR3: CATLLAGGSYNEQFF. The CDR3 DNA reads TGTGCCACTCTGCTAGCGGGCGGCTCCTACAATGAGCAGTTCTTC.

The V call is TRBV25-1, the J call TRBJ1-1, with 8 bases fitting TRBD1. CDR3 length: 14 residues. Germline V gene lookup returns CDR1 MGHDK and CDR2 SYGVNS. V lost 4 bases and J lost 3; bases outside the gene matches: 4. DNA for the CDR3: TGTGCCAGCAGTGCGGACAGGGTTGACACTGAAGCTTTCTTT. This encodes CASSADRVDTEAFF.

The chain has TRBV28 and TRBJ1-1; D is unclear. The germline gives CDR1 MDHEN, CDR2 SYDVKM. V was trimmed by 3 bases and J by 3 bases, leaving 8 bases between them. The CDR3 runs 13 residues. The CDR3 here is CASSFIGDTEAFF. In nucleotides, the CDR3 is TGTGCCAGCAGTTTTATCGGGGACACTGAAGCTTTCTTT.

CDR3 protein: CASSLTGGSPGANVLTF. DNA of the CDR3: TGTGCCAGCAGCTTAACCGGGGGTTCCCCTGGGGCCAACGTCCTGACTTTC. This chain links TRBV7-6 with TRBJ2-6; perhaps TRBD2 as D (6 bases). In germline, CDR1 is SGHVS, CDR2 FNYEAQ. The V end was cut by 2 bases, the J end by 2 bases, with 13 bases between. The CDR3 runs to 17 residues.

V and J are TRBV7-9 and TRBJ1-1; no clear D gene. This CDR3 spans 12 amino acids. Germline CDR1 SEHNR, CDR2 FQNEAQ (reference sequence). V gave up 10 bases and J gave up 3 bases, with 12 bases separating them. As DNA, the CDR3 is TGTGCCACCACCATCATGGACACTGAAGCTTTCTTT. It yields the protein CATTIMDTEAFF.

This rearrangement joins TRBV11-2 to TRBJ1-4, with a weak D call TRBD1 (5 bases). Germline V gives CDR1 SGHAT, CDR2 FQNNGV. Trimming shortened V by 5 bases and J by 4 bases, and 17 bases separated the two germline ends. The CDR3 contains 16 residues. CDR3 region: CASSPSGQTYNEKLFF. The CDR3 DNA reads as TGTGCCAGCAGCCCCTCGGGGCAGACGTATAATGAAAAACTGTTTTTT.

The chain recombines TRBV19 with TRBJ2-7; D gene uncertain. V gave up 5 bases and J gave up 3 bases, with 14 bases separating them. The germline V gene has CDR1 LNHDA and CDR2 SQIVND (reference sequence). The CDR3 extends over 14 amino acids. The CDR3: CASSVRPLNYEQYF. The DNA for the CDR3 is TGTGCCAGTAGTGTTAGACCACTTAACTACGAGCAGTACTTC.

The chain couples TRBV20-1 to TRBJ2-7; 13 nucleotides agree with TRBD2. There are 15 residues in the CDR3. V trimming: 3 bases; J trimming: 2 bases; junction bases outside the gene matches: 4. In germline, CDR1 is DFQATT, CDR2 SNEGSKA (reference sequence). CDR3 sequence (DNA): TGCAGTGCTAGCCGGACTAGCGGGAGTCCCTACGAGCAGTACTTC. Translation: CSASRTSGSPYEQYF.

Only a few counts were recorded for this clonotype. The CDR3 region has the DNA TGTGCCACTGAGGCGGACGGATCCTACGAGCAGTACTTC. Protein product: CATEADGSYEQYF. V is TRBV19 and J is TRBJ2-7; D remains ambiguous. Germline lookup yields CDR1 LNHDA and CDR2 SQIVND (reference sequence). Trimming took 10 bases from V and 1 from J, leaving 14 bases between them. This CDR3 is 13 amino acids long. The full variable domain, its missing parts supplied by reference TRBV19 and TRBJ2-7, is DGGITQSPKYLFRKEGQNVTLSCEQNLNHDAMYWYRQDPGQGLRLIYYSQIVNDFQKGDIAEGYSVSREKKESFPLTVTSAQKNPTAFYLCATEADGSYEQYFGPGTRLTVT.

V gene TRBV12-3 or TRBV12-4 combines with J gene TRBJ1-2; D remains unclear. V gave up 6 bases and J gave up 0 bases, with 14 bases separating them. CDR3 size: 15 residues. CDR3 DNA: TGTGCCAGCAGAGCTTGGAAGGGTACTAACTATGGCTACACCTTC. Translating gives CASRAWKGTNYGYTF.

The chain combines TRBV7-9 with TRBJ1-1; the D is unclear. The V end was cut by 8 bases, the J end by 1 base, with 8 bases between. The CDR3 runs to 12 residues. The V gene's germline CDR1 is SEHNR and CDR2 FQNEAQ (reference sequence). Here the CDR3 DNA reads TGTGCCAGCCAGTCGGGGAACACTGAAGCTTTCTTT. Amino acid sequence: CASQSGNTEAFF.

The rearrangement uses TRBV30 and TRBJ2-7; no definite D call. Looked up from germline, CDR1 is GTSNPN and CDR2 is SVGIG (reference sequence). V dropped 3 bases and J dropped 4 bases, with 16 bases sitting between them. The CDR3 runs 14 residues. The CDR3 bases are TGTGCCTGGAGCGCAGTTAGCTTCTCGTACGAGCAGTACTTC. Translation: CAWSAVSFSYEQYF. Full variable domain (rest looked up from reference TRBV30 and TRBJ2-7): SQTIHQWPATLVQPVGSPLSLECTVEGTSNPNLYWYRQAAGRGLQLLFYSVGIGQISSEVPQNLSASRPQDRQFILSSKKLLLSDSGFYLCAWSAVSFSYEQYFGPGTRLTVT.

The gene calls are TRBV29-1 and TRBJ1-1; 9 positions match TRBD1. With 7 bases clipped from V and 0 bases from J, the junction kept 9 bases outside the gene matches. CDR3 size: 15 residues. Germline V gene sequence: CDR1 SQVTM, CDR2 ANQGSEA. As DNA, the CDR3 is TGCAGCGGCCGTTTTACAGGGGGCCTGAACACTGAAGCTTTCTTT. Amino acid sequence: CSGRFTGGLNTEAFF.

The CDR3 DNA follows: TGTGCCAGCAGTGCTGATAGCTCCTACAATGAGCAGTTCTTC. Translated, it gives CASSADSSYNEQFF. The chain couples TRBV12-3 or TRBV12-4 to TRBJ2-1; D gene ambiguous. Deletions cut 5 bases from V and 0 bases from J, with 8 bases between. This CDR3 spans 14 amino acids.

The chain couples TRBV14 to TRBJ2-1, with 10 bases aligning to TRBD2. This CDR3 region has 16 residues. The ends lost 2 bases at V and 0 bases at J; junction bases unmatched: 1. Germline V gives CDR1 SGHDN, CDR2 FVKESK. The CDR3 DNA follows: TGTGCCAGCAGCCAAACTAGCGGGATCTCCTACAATGAGCAGTTCTTC. Translated, it gives CASSQTSGISYNEQFF. The full variable domain, its missing parts supplied by reference TRBV14 and TRBJ2-1, is EAGVTQFPSHSVIEKGQTVTLRCDPISGHDNLYWYRRVMGKEIKFLLHFVKESKQDESGMPNNRFLAERTGGTYSTLKVQPAELEDSGVYFCASSQTSGISYNEQFFGPGTRLTVL.

The rearrangement uses TRBV7-9 and TRBJ2-1; D is ambiguous. Trimming cost V 1 base and J 3 bases, with 13 bases left between them. The length of the CDR3 is 16 residues. CDR1 is SEHNR, CDR2 FQNEAQ, per germline (reference sequence). CDR3 amino acids: CASSLVGVGHYNEQFF. In DNA, the CDR3 is TGTGCCAGCAGCTTAGTGGGCGTGGGCCACTACAATGAGCAGTTCTTC.

Regarding this clonotype: A junction boundary mismatches the germline segment, possibly from a read error. The chain has TRBV4-1 and TRBJ2-2; D gene ambiguous. Germline V gene sequence: CDR1 MGHRA, CDR2 YSYEKL. The CDR3 extends over 11 amino acids. The CDR3 nucleotides read TGTGCCAGCAGTCAGACCGGGGAGCTGTTTTTT. Its translation: CASSQTGELFF.

The V gene is TRBV19, the J gene TRBJ1-1; maybe TRBD1 (5 bases). The V gene's germline CDR1 is LNHDA and CDR2 SQIVND (reference sequence). V was clipped by 4 bases and J by 1 base, with 13 bases between them. The CDR3 runs to 15 residues. In DNA form, the CDR3 reads TGTGCCAGTAGTAATCCGGGACGGGGGAACACTGAAGCTTTCTTT. Amino acids: CASSNPGRGNTEAFF.

This sequence joins TRBV19 and TRBJ2-1, with D possibly matching TRBD1 (6 bases). CDR1 LNHDA and CDR2 SQIVND come from the germline V gene (reference sequence). CDR3 size: 17 residues. V was trimmed by 7 bases and J by 7 bases, leaving 26 bases between them. The CDR3 nucleotides read TGTGCCAGTACGCATGGGAAGGGGGAAAGTTTTTGGAATGAGCAGTTCTTC. Its protein product is CASTHGKGESFWNEQFF.